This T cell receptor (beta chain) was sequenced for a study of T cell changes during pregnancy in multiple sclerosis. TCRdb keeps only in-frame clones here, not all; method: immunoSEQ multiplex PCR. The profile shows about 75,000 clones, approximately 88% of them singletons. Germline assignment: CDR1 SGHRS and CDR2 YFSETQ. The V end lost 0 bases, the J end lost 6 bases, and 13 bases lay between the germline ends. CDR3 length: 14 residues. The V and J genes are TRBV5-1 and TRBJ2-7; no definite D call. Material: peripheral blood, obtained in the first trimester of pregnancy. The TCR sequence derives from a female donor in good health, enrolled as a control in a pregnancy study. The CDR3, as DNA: TGCGCCAGCAGCTTGGATGGGCCAGTCAGCGAGCAGTACTTC. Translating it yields CASSLDGPVSEQYF.